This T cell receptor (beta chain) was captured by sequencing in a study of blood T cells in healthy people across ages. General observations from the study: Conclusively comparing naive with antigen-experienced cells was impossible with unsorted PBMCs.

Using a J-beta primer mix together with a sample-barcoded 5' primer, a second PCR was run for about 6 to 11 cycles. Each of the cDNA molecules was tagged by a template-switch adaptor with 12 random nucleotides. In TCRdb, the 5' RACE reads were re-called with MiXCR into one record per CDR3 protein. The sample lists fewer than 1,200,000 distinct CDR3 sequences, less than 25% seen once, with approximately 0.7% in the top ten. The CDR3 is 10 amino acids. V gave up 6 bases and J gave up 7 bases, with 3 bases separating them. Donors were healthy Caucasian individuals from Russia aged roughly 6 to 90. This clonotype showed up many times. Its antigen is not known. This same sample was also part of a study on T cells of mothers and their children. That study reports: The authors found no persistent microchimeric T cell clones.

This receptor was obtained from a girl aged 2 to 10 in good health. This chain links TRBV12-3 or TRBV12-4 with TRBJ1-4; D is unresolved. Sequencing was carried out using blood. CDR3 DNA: TGTGCCAGCAGGGGTGAAAAACTGTTTTTT. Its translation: CASRGEKLFF.